This TCR beta chain appears in the sequencing data of a study of OX40 agonist ivuxolimab in advanced cancers. Blood sampling took place at baseline, cycle 4 day 1, and cycle 7 day 1. The study, taken as a whole, reports: Low normalized T-cell clonal expansion was also seen in some nonresponders. At doses 0.1 to 3.0 mg/kg, CD4+ and CD8+ clones expanded. With doses of 0.1-3.0 mg/kg, partial responders showed among the lowest clonal expansion.

The CDR3 contains 15 residues. Germline-derived CDR1 and CDR2 are MGHDK and SYGVNS. V gave up 6 bases and J gave up 0 bases; unmatched junction bases: 5. Clones were sequenced by immunoSEQ multiplex PCR, and TCRdb holds only the in-frame ones, with some missing. The sample contains 80,000 to 95,000 clones, roughly 88% of which appear only once. In this sample, this clone turned up many times. Its antigen is unidentified. V gene TRBV25-1 combines with J gene TRBJ1-1; 9 bases align to TRBD1. Specimen: CD4+ or CD8+ T cells sorted from blood, collected in a trial of the OX40 agonist ivuxolimab. This TCR derives from an adult with an advanced solid tumor such as melanoma, head and neck, liver or kidney cancer. The CDR3 loop reads CASRGTGGLNTEAFF. The CDR3 bases are TGTGCCAGCAGAGGTACAGGGGGCTTGAACACTGAAGCTTTCTTT.